These 6 T cell receptor beta chains were all obtained from the same sample, sequenced in a study of blood T cell repertoires in COVID-19. Sequencing used immunoSEQ multiplex PCR; TCRdb keeps in-frame clones, though not all of them. The profile shows fewer than 110,000 clones, more than 70% of them singletons. Sequencing used peripheral blood. These TCRs come from a man aged 70-80 years with acute or convalescent COVID-19.

The gene calls are TRBV19 and TRBJ2-3, with 7 bases lining up with TRBD1. V gave up 8 bases and J gave up 4 bases; unmatched junction bases: 12. Germline V gene lookup returns CDR1 LNHDA and CDR2 SQIVND (reference sequence). The length of the CDR3 is 15 residues. CDR3 residues: CASSKGGFVADTQYF. The CDR3 nucleotides are TGTGCCAGTTCAAAAGGGGGCTTTGTGGCAGATACGCAGTATTTT.

The chain couples TRBV27 to TRBJ2-5, with D hard to call. The CDR3 has 12 residues. The V gene's germline CDR1 is MNHEY and CDR2 SMNVEV (reference sequence). V was shortened by 4 bases and J by 2 bases, with 5 bases between the two germline ends. The CDR3 region has the DNA TGTGCCAGCAGTTCCCATCAAGAGACCCAGTACTTC. It is translated as CASSSHQETQYF.

J is TRBJ1-6 and V is TRBV10-3; TRBD1 matches 10 bases. The germline V gene has CDR1 ENHRY and CDR2 SYGVKD. This CDR3 is built from 16 residues. V trimming: 6 bases; J trimming: 7 bases; junction bases outside the gene matches: 9. This CDR3 reads CAIRAGQGTENSPLHF. DNA of the CDR3: TGTGCCATCAGGGCGGGACAGGGGACGGAAAATTCACCCCTCCACTTT.

This clone has more than one count but fewer than ten. The chain uses TRBV7-3 and TRBJ2-3; the match to TRBD1 covers 9 bases. Germline V gene data show CDR1 as SGHTA and CDR2 as FQGTGA. This CDR3 has 18 amino acids. Losses at the gene ends were 0 bases for V and 2 bases for J; bases not matched to a gene: 9. In nucleotides, the CDR3 is TGTGCCAGCAGCTTAACGGGACAGGGCGGCTTGAACACAGATACGCAGTATTTT. It translates to CASSLTGQGGLNTDTQYF.

In DNA, the CDR3 is TGTGCCAGCAGCCCCCCTACAGGGGTAGGGAATGAAAAACTGTTTTTT. Translated, it gives CASSPPTGVGNEKLFF. V gene TRBV5-6 combines with J gene TRBJ1-4; the match to TRBD1 covers 7 bases. The CDR3 length is 16 residues. The J segment lost 5 bases and the V segment lost 4 bases, leaving 11 bases of the junction unmatched. The germline CDR1 and CDR2 sequences are SGHDT and YYEEEE.

The sample holds a few counts of this clone. The chain couples TRBV18 to TRBJ1-5; TRBD1 might be the D (6 bases). V lost 4 bases to trimming and J lost 8 bases, with 18 bases between them. This CDR3 has 15 residues. Germline CDR1 reads KGHSH; CDR2 reads LQKENI. CDR3: CASSLGAQGMEPQHF. In DNA, the CDR3 is TGTGCCAGCTCACTGGGGGCCCAGGGCATGGAGCCCCAGCATTTT.